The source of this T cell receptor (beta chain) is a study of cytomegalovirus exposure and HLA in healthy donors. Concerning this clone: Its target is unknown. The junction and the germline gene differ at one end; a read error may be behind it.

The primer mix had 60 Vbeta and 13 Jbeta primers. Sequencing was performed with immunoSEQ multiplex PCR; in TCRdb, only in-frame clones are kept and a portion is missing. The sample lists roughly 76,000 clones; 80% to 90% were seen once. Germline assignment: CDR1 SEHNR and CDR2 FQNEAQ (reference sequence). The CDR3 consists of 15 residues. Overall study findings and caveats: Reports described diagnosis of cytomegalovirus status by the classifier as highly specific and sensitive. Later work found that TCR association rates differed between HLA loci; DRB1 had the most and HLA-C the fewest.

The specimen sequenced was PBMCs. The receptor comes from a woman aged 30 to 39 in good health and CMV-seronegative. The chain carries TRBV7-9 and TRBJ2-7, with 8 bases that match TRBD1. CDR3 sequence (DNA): TGTTCCAGCAGTTCCGCCGGGACAGGCTCCTACGAGCAGTACTTC. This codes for CSSSSAGTGSYEQYF.